The 11 T cell receptor beta chains reported below all come from one sample, sequenced in a study of cytomegalovirus exposure and HLA in healthy donors (dated by TCRdb to 2015 to 2018). Libraries were built with the immunoSEQ multiplex PCR assay. The multiplex PCR relied on a mix of 60 forward primers for TCR Vbeta segments and 13 reverse primers for TCR Jbeta segments. TCRdb holds this immuneACCESS table with in-frame rearrangements only. Some clones are missing; in checked studies, unresolved V genes explain under half, and the rest has no known cause. The sample records about 160,000 clones, roughly 79% of which are singletons. The leading ten clones occupy around 0.97% of the sample. The source material was PBMCs. Receptor source: a woman between 45 and 65 years old in good health and CMV-seropositive.

The V and J genes are TRBV11-2 and TRBJ1-4; the match to TRBD1 covers 7 bases. There are 15 residues in the CDR3. Trimming cost V 3 bases and J 6 bases; bases outside gene matches: 7. The germline V gene encodes CDR1 SGHAT and CDR2 FQNNGV. Here the CDR3 DNA reads TGTGCCAGCAGCTTGAGCAGGGGGAATTATGAAAAACTGTTTTTT. Translated: CASSLSRGNYEKLFF. Supplemented by reference TRBV11-2 and TRBJ1-4, the full variable domain reads EAGVAQSPRYKIIEKRQSVAFWCNPISGHATLYWYQQILGQGPKLLIQFQNNGVVDDSQLPKDRFSAERLKGVDSTLKIQPAKLEDSAVYLCASSLSRGNYEKLFFGSGTQLSVL.

The CDR3 region is CASSLEGADTQYF. The CDR3 DNA is TGCGCCAGCAGCTTGGAGGGGGCAGATACGCAGTATTTT. The rearrangement links TRBV5-1 to TRBJ2-3, with TRBD1 as a possible D gene (6 bases). Germline lookup yields CDR1 SGHRS and CDR2 YFSETQ. Trimming left V 0 bases short and J 4 bases short, with 6 bases between. The CDR3 spans 13 residues. Based on the CDR3 plus reference TRBV5-1 and TRBJ2-3, the full variable domain is KAGVTQTPRYLIKTRGQQVTLSCSPISGHRSVSWYQQTPGQGLQFLFEYFSETQRNKGNFPGRFSGRQFSNSRSEMNVSTLELGDSALYLCASSLEGADTQYFGPGTRLTVL.

The J gene is TRBJ1-2, the V gene TRBV28; tentative D call: TRBD1 (5 bases). Germline V gene sequence: CDR1 MDHEN, CDR2 SYDVKM. This CDR3 is 16 amino acids long. Trimming took 3 bases from V and 4 from J, leaving 18 bases between them. CDR3 nucleotide sequence: TGTGCCAGCAGTTTGGCAGGACACCCTACAGGCTATGGCTACACCTTC. Translated: CASSLAGHPTGYGYTF.

The chain couples TRBV5-4 to TRBJ1-1; D remains ambiguous. Germline CDR1 and CDR2: SGHNT and YYREEE (reference sequence). The V gene lost 3 bases and the J gene lost 1 base, with 7 bases spanning the gap. The CDR3 loop spans 13 amino acids. CDR3 amino acids: CASSSRENTEAFF. The CDR3 region has the DNA TGTGCCAGCAGCTCGCGTGAGAACACTGAAGCTTTCTTT.

The chain joins TRBV5-1 to TRBJ2-3; D remains unclear. V lost 3 bases and J lost 1, with 12 bases in between. Germline V gives CDR1 SGHRS, CDR2 YFSETQ. The CDR3 spans 15 residues. The chain's CDR3 is CASSSVDSRTDTQYF. DNA of the CDR3: TGCGCCAGCAGCTCTGTTGATAGCCGCACAGATACGCAGTATTTT.

This clone was detected only once. J is TRBJ2-3 and V is TRBV18, with 10 bases identical to TRBD1. This CDR3 spans 14 amino acids. With V trimmed by 8 bases and J by 4 bases, 6 bases remained unmatched. Germline V CDR1 and CDR2: KGHSH, LQKENI. The CDR3 coding sequence is TGTGCCAGCACTAGGGACAGGGGCGCAGATACGCAGTATTTT. Its protein product is CASTRDRGADTQYF. Based on the CDR3 plus reference TRBV18 and TRBJ2-3, the full variable domain is NAGVMQNPRHLVRRRGQEARLRCSPMKGHSHVYWYRQLPEEGLKFMVYLQKENIIDESGMPKERFSAEFPKEGPSILRIQQVVRGDSAAYFCASTRDRGADTQYFGPGTRLTVL.

The chain has TRBV7-6 and TRBJ2-5, with 10 bases matching TRBD2. Germline CDR1 reads SGHVS; CDR2 reads FNYEAQ. The CDR3 is 16 amino acids. J gave up 2 bases and V 3 bases, and 6 bases lay outside the gene matches. The CDR3, as DNA: TGTGCCAGCAGCTTGGAGCGGGGGGGGATTCAAGAGACCCAGTACTTC. This sequence encodes CASSLERGGIQETQYF.

The CDR3 DNA sequence: TGTGCCAGCAGTGAAGCGTGGCAGGGCACAGATACGCAGTATTTT. Its translation is CASSEAWQGTDTQYF. The chain couples TRBV2 to TRBJ2-3, with D uncertain. This CDR3 has 15 residues. CDR1 and CDR2 (germline): SNHLY, FYNNEI. Trimming pared 0 bases from V and 1 base from J, leaving 8 bases between.

The chain employs TRBV4-3 and TRBJ2-7; tentative D call: TRBD1 (6 bases). Germline V gene sequence: CDR1 LGHNA, CDR2 YSLEER. This CDR3 has 17 residues. V lost 3 bases and J lost 2, with 20 bases in between. CDR3 sequence (DNA): TGCGCCAGCAGCCATCAGGCCGGGACACGTCTTACCTACGAGCAGTACTTC. It encodes CASSHQAGTRLTYEQYF.

The table lists this clone with a count of one. The V and J genes are TRBV25-1 and TRBJ1-4; perhaps TRBD1 as D (5 bases). From germline, CDR1 is MGHDK and CDR2 SYGVNS. This CDR3 has 15 residues. Trimming took 6 bases from V and 0 from J, leaving 11 bases between them. The CDR3, as DNA: TGTGCCAGCAGGGAAACAGGTGCAACTAATGAAAAACTGTTTTTT. Translated, it gives CASRETGATNEKLFF.

The rearrangement links TRBV29-1 to TRBJ1-2; TRBD1 aligns across 7 bases. The germline CDR1 and CDR2 sequences are SQVTM and ANQGSEA. V lost 3 bases to trimming and J lost 8 bases; unmatched junction nucleotides: 6. This CDR3 has 12 amino acids. The DNA for the CDR3 is TGCAGCGTTGACACGACAGGGCGGGGCTACACCTTC. Amino acid sequence: CSVDTTGRGYTF.